These T cell receptor beta chains were read from a single sample in a study of beta chain features in type 1 diabetes. Generated by immunoSEQ multiplex PCR, the TCRdb table keeps only in-frame clones and is missing some. The profile shows 300,000 to 350,000 clones, 14% of them singletons. The sequencing input was central memory CD4+ T cells from blood. All receptors derive from a man younger than 40 in good health. The CDR3 runs from the conserved cysteine through the conserved F or W. D genes are given only for firm matches. Size tells how often a clone was seen (once, few, many) or the class of an expanded clone, and some rows leave it out.

j_call: TRBJ2-1; clone_size: .; v_call: TRBV4-2; d_call: .; cdr3_aa: CASSQDLTGSYNEQFF; cdr3_nt: TGTGCCAGCAGCCAAGATCTAACGGGCTCCTACAATGAGCAGTTCTTC
j_call: TRBJ2-3; clone_size: .; v_call: TRBV7-2; d_call: .; cdr3_aa: CASSPLMGRAGADTQYF; cdr3_nt: TGTGCCAGCAGCCCCCTTATGGGGCGGGCAGGGGCAGATACGCAGTATTTT
j_call: TRBJ2-3; clone_size: .; v_call: TRBV7-3; d_call: .; cdr3_aa: CASSLSPTGDTQYF; cdr3_nt: TGTGCCAGCAGCTTATCCCCAACCGGAGATACGCAGTATTTT
j_call: TRBJ1-5; clone_size: .; v_call: TRBV28; d_call: .; cdr3_aa: CASSSPGSGQPQHF; cdr3_nt: TGTGCCAGCAGTTCCCCAGGGTCTGGTCAGCCCCAGCATTTT
j_call: TRBJ2-3; clone_size: once; v_call: TRBV6-1; d_call: TRBD2; cdr3_aa: CASSSGGFTDTQYF; cdr3_nt: TGTGCCAGCAGTTCGGGGGGTTTCACAGATACGCAGTATTTT
j_call: TRBJ1-1; clone_size: few; v_call: TRBV19; d_call: .; cdr3_aa: CASGDDGGMNTEAFF; cdr3_nt: TGTGCCAGTGGAGATGACGGGGGGATGAACACTGAAGCTTTCTTT
j_call: TRBJ2-1; clone_size: many; v_call: TRBV19; d_call: .; cdr3_aa: CASSISGIVSNEQFF; cdr3_nt: TGTGCCAGTAGTATTTCGGGGATAGTTAGCAATGAGCAGTTCTTC
j_call: TRBJ2-5; clone_size: few; v_call: TRBV7-2; d_call: .; cdr3_aa: CASSPPLDETQYF; cdr3_nt: TGTGCCAGCAGCCCCCCTCTCGACGAGACCCAGTACTTC
j_call: TRBJ2-3; clone_size: .; v_call: TRBV15; d_call: TRBD2; cdr3_aa: CATSRGQQLAASTDTQYF; cdr3_nt: TGTGCCACCAGCAGAGGCCAACAACTAGCGGCTAGCACAGATACGCAGTATTTT
j_call: TRBJ2-5; clone_size: .; v_call: TRBV7-2; d_call: TRBD2; cdr3_aa: CASSLDGGGQETQYF; cdr3_nt: TGTGCCAGCAGCTTAGACGGGGGGGGTCAAGAGACCCAGTACTTC
j_call: TRBJ2-1; clone_size: few; v_call: TRBV29-1; d_call: .; cdr3_aa: CSGQVDNEQFF; cdr3_nt: TGCAGCGGACAGGTAGACAATGAGCAGTTCTTC